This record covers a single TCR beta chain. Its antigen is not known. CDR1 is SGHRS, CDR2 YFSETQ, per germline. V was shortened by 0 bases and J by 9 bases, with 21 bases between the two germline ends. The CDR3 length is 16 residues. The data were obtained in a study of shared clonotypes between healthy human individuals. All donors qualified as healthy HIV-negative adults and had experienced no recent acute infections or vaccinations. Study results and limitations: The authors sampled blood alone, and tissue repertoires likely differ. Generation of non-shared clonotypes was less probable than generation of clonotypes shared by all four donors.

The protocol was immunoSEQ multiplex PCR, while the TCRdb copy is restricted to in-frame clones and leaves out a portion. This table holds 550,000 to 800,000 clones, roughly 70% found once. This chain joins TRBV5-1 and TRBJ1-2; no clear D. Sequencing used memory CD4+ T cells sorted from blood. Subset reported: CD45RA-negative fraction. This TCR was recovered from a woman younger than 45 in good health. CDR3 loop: CASSLADRVDMGSYTF. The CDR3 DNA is TGCGCCAGCAGCTTGGCCGATCGGGTAGACATGGGCAGCTACACCTTC. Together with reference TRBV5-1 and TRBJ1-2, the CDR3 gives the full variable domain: KAGVTQTPRYLIKTRGQQVTLSCSPISGHRSVSWYQQTPGQGLQFLFEYFSETQRNKGNFPGRFSGRQFSNSRSEMNVSTLELGDSALYLCASSLADRVDMGSYTFGSGTRLTVV.